The next 23 T cell receptor beta chains were all read from a single sample in a study of blood T cell repertoires in COVID-19. Here immunoSEQ multiplex PCR was the method, and the copy in TCRdb shows in-frame clones only, minus some. The profile covers roughly 250,000 clones, with 88% appearing a single time and 0.95% to 1% taken by the ten largest. Sequenced material: peripheral blood. The origin of the receptors is a woman aged 40 to 50 who had recovered from COVID-19.

V usage is TRBV5-4 and J usage is TRBJ1-2; a possible D gene is TRBD1 (6 bases). The germline V gene has CDR1 SGHNT and CDR2 YYREEE (reference sequence). The CDR3 runs 14 residues. Trimming shortened V by 3 bases and J by 7 bases, and 16 bases separated the two germline ends. The CDR3 DNA follows: TGTGCCAGCAGCTGGACAGAGTTAATGGTTGGCTACACCTTC. Its translation is CASSWTELMVGYTF.

This clone was seen once. V and J are TRBV30 and TRBJ2-7, with TRBD2 identical over 13 bases. Germline loops: CDR1 GTSNPN, CDR2 SVGIG (reference sequence). This CDR3 has 13 residues. The V segment lost 0 bases and the J segment 7 bases; nucleotides outside the gene matches: 0. Written as DNA, the CDR3 is TGTGCCTGGAGTGTGGGACTAGCGGGGGAGCAGTACTTC. Its translation: CAWSVGLAGEQYF.

This clone appeared once. This chain joins TRBV3-1 (or the pseudogene TRBV3-2) and TRBJ2-7; weak D call: TRBD1 (5 bases). This CDR3 comprises 14 residues. Looked up from germline, CDR1 is LGHDT and CDR2 is YNNKEL (reference sequence). The V and J ends lost 1 base and 6 bases respectively, with 13 bases between them. The CDR3 here is CASSQGAQGFEQYF. CDR3 nucleotide sequence: TGTGCCAGCAGCCAAGGGGCGCAGGGCTTCGAGCAGTACTTC.

This clone is a singleton in its sample. The J gene is TRBJ2-5, the V gene TRBV6-5; 8 positions agree with TRBD1. The CDR3 runs 14 residues. Trimming took 8 bases from V and 5 from J; bases not matched to a gene: 10. Germline assignment: CDR1 MNHEY and CDR2 SVGAGI. Here the CDR3 reads CASGGQGRGETQYF. Written as DNA, the CDR3 is TGTGCCAGCGGAGGACAGGGCCGTGGTGAGACCCAGTACTTC.

The J gene is TRBJ2-1, the V gene TRBV19; 8 bases align to TRBD2. With V trimmed by 6 bases and J by 4 bases, 8 bases remained unmatched. Germline V gene sequence: CDR1 LNHDA, CDR2 SQIVND (reference sequence). The CDR3 length is 15 residues. CDR3 region: CASSPGGSAYNEQFF. CDR3 in DNA: TGTGCCAGTAGCCCGGGGGGGAGTGCATACAATGAGCAGTTCTTC.

The V gene is TRBV30, the J gene TRBJ1-5; D possibly corresponds to TRBD1 (5 bases). Germline V lookup: CDR1 GTSNPN, CDR2 SVGIG (reference sequence). Trimming took 5 bases from V and 0 from J, leaving 17 bases between them. The CDR3 loop spans 16 amino acids. CDR3 sequence reads: CAWGRGAVNSNQPQHF. The CDR3, as DNA: TGTGCCTGGGGTCGCGGGGCCGTGAATAGCAATCAGCCCCAGCATTTT.

The chain links TRBV19 to TRBJ1-1, with D perhaps TRBD1 (6 bases). The V and J ends lost 5 bases and 4 bases respectively, with 17 bases between them. This CDR3 comprises 15 residues. Germline loops: CDR1 LNHDA, CDR2 SQIVND (reference sequence). CDR3 residues: CASSPQGPGGTEAFF. CDR3 sequence (DNA): TGTGCCAGTAGTCCCCAGGGGCCGGGTGGCACTGAAGCTTTCTTT.

V is TRBV21-1 and J is TRBJ2-7; TRBD2, the D gene given by the table, was not confirmed from the DNA. TRBV21-1 is recorded as a pseudogene. This CDR3 has 18 residues. The CDR3 nucleotides read TGTGCCAGCAGCAAAGCACAACTGCAGACTAGCGAGCGCTACGAGCAGTACTTC. The encoded protein is CASSKAQLQTSERYEQYF.

This clone showed up just once. The rearrangement links TRBV24-1 to TRBJ1-1, with 8 bases that match TRBD1. CDR3 length equals 15 residues. The J segment lost 5 bases and the V segment lost 4 bases, leaving 8 bases of the junction unmatched. The germline gives CDR1 KGHDR, CDR2 SFDVKD. CDR3 DNA sequence: TGTGCCACCAGTGACAACAGGGGGGTGGGGACTGAAGCTTTCTTT. This translates into CATSDNRGVGTEAFF.

The genes are TRBV15 and TRBJ2-1; TRBD2 agrees at 8 bases. From germline, CDR1 is LNHNV and CDR2 YYDKDF (reference sequence). V shed 8 bases and J 3 bases; nucleotides not matched to a gene: 6. The CDR3 runs 14 residues. In DNA form, the CDR3 reads TGTGCCACCCTCATAGCGGGGCTCTACAATGAGCAGTTCTTC. This sequence encodes CATLIAGLYNEQFF.

The CDR3 region has the DNA TGTGCCAGCAGCTGGCGGGAGGGCCTGGATGAGCAGTTCTTC. Translating it yields CASSWREGLDEQFF. V is TRBV2 and J is TRBJ2-1; TRBD2 matches at 9 bases. In germline, CDR1 is SNHLY, CDR2 FYNNEI. J was trimmed by 8 bases and V by 6 bases; bases with no gene match: 8. This CDR3 region has 14 residues.

Turning to this clone: This specimen includes other DNA sequences encoding the same CDR3. CDR3 in amino acids: CASSPGGNQPQHF. The CDR3 DNA reads as TGTGCCAGCAGCCCAGGGGGGAATCAGCCCCAGCATTTT. The rearrangement uses TRBV7-9 and TRBJ1-5; 7 bases fit TRBD1. Trimming removed 5 bases from V and 4 bases from J; junction bases left unmatched: 2. CDR3 length: 13 residues. Germline CDR1 SEHNR, CDR2 FQNEAQ (reference sequence).

This chain joins TRBV4-1 and TRBJ2-1; 15 bases are a match to TRBD2. V shed 2 bases and J 15 bases; nucleotides not matched to a gene: 14. This CDR3 is built from 17 residues. Per germline, CDR1 MGHRA and CDR2 YSYEKL. The chain's CDR3 is CASSQPIGLAGGPLAFF. For the CDR3, the DNA is TGCGCCAGCAGCCAACCTATCGGACTAGCGGGAGGGCCCTTAGCGTTCTTC.

This clone appeared a single time. This rearrangement joins TRBV3-1 (or the pseudogene TRBV3-2) to TRBJ2-1; no definite D call. Germline values: CDR1 LGHDT, CDR2 YNNKEL (reference sequence). This CDR3 contains 15 residues. V was cut by 0 bases and J by 1 base, with 7 bases left in between. CDR3 region: CASSQDAVSYNEQFF. In DNA form, the CDR3 reads TGTGCCAGCAGCCAAGACGCGGTTTCCTACAATGAGCAGTTCTTC.

V gene TRBV6-6 combines with J gene TRBJ2-7; 9 bases are shared with TRBD2. The CDR3 is 15 amino acids. Germline CDR1 and CDR2: MNHNY and SVGAGI (reference sequence). The junction had 10 bases not matched to a gene; V was cut back by 7 bases and J by 3 bases. The DNA for the CDR3 is TGTGCCAGCATCCCGGGCCTAGCGGGGAACTACGAGCAGTACTTC. Translated, it gives CASIPGLAGNYEQYF.

The chain joins TRBV15 to TRBJ1-6; D is perhaps TRBD1 (5 bases). Trimming stripped 0 bases from V and 9 bases from J, with 15 bases between. The V gene's germline CDR1 is LNHNV and CDR2 YYDKDF (reference sequence). This CDR3 spans 16 amino acids. CDR3 coding DNA: TGTGCCACCAGCAGAGATCCGGGGGATAGCGGTTCACCCCTCCACTTT. Encoded protein: CATSRDPGDSGSPLHF.

The chain uses TRBV6-2 or TRBV6-3 and TRBJ2-7, with D maybe TRBD2 (5 bases). The CDR3 totals 12 residues. From germline, CDR1 is MNHEY and CDR2 SVGEGT. Trimming removed 4 bases at V and 5 bases at J, with 9 bases between. DNA for the CDR3: TGTGCCAGCAGTTCCCTAGCCCACGAGCAGTACTTC. Translation: CASSSLAHEQYF.

This sequence joins TRBV18 and TRBJ1-3; D is perhaps TRBD1 (5 bases). This CDR3 comprises 17 residues. The germline V and J ends were trimmed by 6 bases and 3 bases, with 21 bases remaining between them. CDR1 is KGHSH and CDR2 is LQKENI in the germline V gene. The DNA of the CDR3 is TGTGCCAGCTCCACCCGGGGGAGATCTCAGGTTGGAAACACCATATATTTT. It is translated as CASSTRGRSQVGNTIYF.

The CDR3, as DNA: TGTGCCAGCAGCCAAGATTGGACTCACGCCGGTGGCTACACCTTC. It specifies CASSQDWTHAGGYTF. This chain joins TRBV14 and TRBJ1-2; D not resolved. In germline, CDR1 is SGHDN, CDR2 FVKESK. The germline V and J ends were trimmed by 0 bases and 7 bases, with 15 bases remaining between them. The CDR3 totals 15 residues.

This clone was seen only a few times. The rearrangement links TRBV18 to TRBJ1-1; TRBD1 is a possible D gene (5 bases). This CDR3 comprises 14 residues. In germline, CDR1 is KGHSH, CDR2 LQKENI. Trimming took 0 bases from V and 4 from J, leaving 9 bases between them. CDR3: CASSPPRGSTEAFF. The DNA of the CDR3 is TGTGCCAGCTCACCACCGCGGGGGAGCACTGAAGCTTTCTTT. The entire variable domain, with the rest obtained from reference TRBV18 and TRBJ1-1, is as follows: NAGVMQNPRHLVRRRGQEARLRCSPMKGHSHVYWYRQLPEEGLKFMVYLQKENIIDESGMPKERFSAEFPKEGPSILRIQQVVRGDSAAYFCASSPPRGSTEAFFGQGTRLTVV.

This rearrangement joins TRBV29-1 to TRBJ1-1, with D hard to call. The CDR3 extends over 12 amino acids. The V gene's germline CDR1 is SQVTM and CDR2 ANQGSEA. The germline V and J ends were trimmed by 7 bases and 3 bases, with 12 bases remaining between them. This CDR3 is CSGRPLDTEAFF. The DNA for the CDR3 is TGCAGCGGGAGGCCCCTGGACACTGAAGCTTTCTTT.

The rearrangement joins TRBV21-1 to TRBJ1-3; the D call of TRBD1 is as the table states it, not checked on the DNA. TRBV21-1 is a pseudogene. This CDR3 region has 16 residues. In DNA form, the CDR3 reads TGTGCCAGCAGCAAAGAGGCGACAAGACCTGGAAACACCATATATTTT. This codes for CASSKEATRPGNTIYF.

The chain links TRBV27 to TRBJ1-6; D not resolved. The CDR3 totals 14 residues. V shed 7 bases and J shed 8 bases, with 15 bases lying between them. CDR1 is MNHEY, CDR2 SMNVEV, per germline (reference sequence). In DNA, the CDR3 is TGTGCCAGCACCGGGAGGGCTATGGATTCACCCCTCCACTTT. It codes for CASTGRAMDSPLHF.